This T cell receptor (beta chain) was captured by sequencing in a study of blood T cell repertoires in COVID-19. Study-wide context: Both acute and convalescent COVID-19 samples were obtained from the United States, Italy and Spain. T cells, B-cell-depleted T cells, or PBMCs provided the cDNA or gDNA that served as material.

Germline loops: CDR1 SGHTA, CDR2 FQGTGA. CDR3 size: 13 residues. J was trimmed by 3 bases and V by 6 bases; bases with no gene match: 3. Original data processing: Reference gene primers were amplified, and this amplification served to estimate nucleated cell counts. The protocol was immunoSEQ multiplex PCR, while the TCRdb copy is restricted to in-frame clones and leaves out a portion. V, J and clone size were drawn from that table, and D and trimming were deduced from the DNA. The table records roughly 64,000 clones, 75% to 85% of them present only once. V is TRBV7-3 and J is TRBJ1-1, with 8 nucleotides matching TRBD1. The sample taken for sequencing was peripheral blood. The receptor was isolated from a woman aged 55-75 years with acute or convalescent COVID-19. The CDR3, as DNA: TGTGCCAGCAGTCGGACAGGGTACACTGAAGCTTTCTTT. It codes for CASSRTGYTEAFF.